This TCR beta chain was observed in a study of T cells in Graves' hyperthyroidism and ophthalmopathy. Study-wide background: Peripheral blood collection took place at initial diagnosis, before any treatment. Study conclusions and caveats: The model's output predicted ophthalmopathy at a median of around 6.9 months prior to onset. Ophthalmopathy cases were set apart from stable hyperthyroidism by a 13 V-J model.

From germline, CDR1 is MGHRA and CDR2 YSYEKL. This CDR3 has 16 residues. Trimming stripped 0 bases from V and 2 bases from J, with 14 bases between. This clonotype was seen repeatedly, ten times or more. The antigen is not known. This sample holds PBMCs from 9.5 to 10 ml fresh peripheral blood. There were TCR beta CDR3 regions amplified from RNA transcripts. First-round RT-PCR with HTBI primers amplified the TCR CDR3 region. In TCRdb, the multiplex PCR reads were re-called with MiXCR into one record per CDR3 protein. The table lists hundreds of thousands of distinct CDR3 sequences, more than 15% of them singletons.

The sample consisted of blood. The TCR originated in a woman younger than 35 with Graves' hyperthyroidism. The chain has TRBV4-1 and TRBJ2-7, with TRBD2 as a possible D gene (5 bases). The CDR3 loop is CASSQDESGGTYEQYF. DNA of the CDR3: TGCGCCAGCAGCCAAGATGAAAGCGGCGGAACCTACGAGCAGTACTTC.